The 21 T cell receptor beta chains below were found in one sample sequenced in a study of blood T cells in healthy people across ages. The use of a sample-barcoded 5' primer and a J-beta primer mix characterized a second PCR of about 7 to 12 cycles. TCRdb passed the 5' RACE reads through MiXCR, listing each CDR3 protein once. The sample contains hundreds of thousands of distinct CDR3 sequences, about 52% of which appear only once. The sample was blood. The receptors here all came from an older woman in good health.

This clonotype was seen ten or more times. V is TRBV4-2 and J is TRBJ2-2; TRBD2 is a possible D gene (6 bases). The CDR3 length is 15 residues. V lost 1 base, J lost 1 base, and 7 bases lay in between. Per the germline V gene, CDR1 is LGHNA and CDR2 is YNFKEQ. In DNA form, the CDR3 reads TGTGCCAGCAGCCAAGGGGGACTGAACACCGGGGAGCTGTTTTTT. It translates to CASSQGGLNTGELFF.

The chain links TRBV29-1 to TRBJ2-1, with D perhaps matching TRBD1 or TRBD2 (5 bases each). The CDR3 contains 12 residues. Germline loops: CDR1 SQVTM, CDR2 ANQGSEA. V was trimmed by 3 bases and J by 8 bases, leaving 11 bases between them. CDR3 loop: CSVEGPGDEQFF. CDR3 nucleotides: TGCAGCGTTGAGGGACCCGGCGATGAGCAGTTCTTC.

This clonotype appeared a few times. V gene TRBV29-1 combines with J gene TRBJ2-3, with TRBD1 as a possible D gene (6 bases). The CDR3 runs to 14 residues. V was cut by 4 bases and J by 2 bases, with 13 bases left in between. Per germline, CDR1 SQVTM and CDR2 ANQGSEA. CDR3 protein: CSVARGSVTDTQYF. For the CDR3, the DNA is TGCAGCGTTGCCAGGGGATCAGTCACAGATACGCAGTATTTT.

The CDR3, as DNA: TGCGCCAGCAGCTTCACAGGAGGCGCAAACATTCAGTACTTC. Its protein product is CASSFTGGANIQYF. V and J are TRBV5-1 and TRBJ2-5, with D perhaps being TRBD1 or TRBD2 (5 bases each). The J call may be incorrect, as the DNA end agrees better with TRBJ2-4. The CDR3 has 14 amino acids. Germline V gives CDR1 SGHRS, CDR2 YFSETQ.

The V and J genes are TRBV29-1 and TRBJ2-2; D is perhaps TRBD2 (5 bases). This CDR3 has 15 amino acids. With 5 bases removed from V and 1 base from J, the gap between germline ends came to 14 bases. Germline loops: CDR1 SQVTM, CDR2 ANQGSEA. DNA of the CDR3: TGCAGCGTTCTCGGGGAGCCACAGAACACCGGGGAGCTGTTTTTT. It yields the protein CSVLGEPQNTGELFF.

The chain couples TRBV4-2 to TRBJ1-1, with TRBD1 matching over 7 bases. V was clipped by 7 bases and J by 0 bases; unmatched bases: 2. Per the germline V gene, CDR1 is LGHNA and CDR2 is YNFKEQ. The CDR3 is 13 amino acids. DNA of the CDR3: TGTGCCAGCACACAGGGGATGAACACTGAAGCTTTCTTT. The encoded protein is CASTQGMNTEAFF.

This clonotype was detected only a few times. The genes are TRBV25-1 and TRBJ1-2; TRBD1 might be the D (5 bases). The CDR3 covers 14 residues. Trimming shortened V by 2 bases and J by 0 bases, and 7 bases separated the two germline ends. Germline lookup yields CDR1 MGHDK and CDR2 SYGVNS. The CDR3 DNA reads TGTGCCAGCAGTGAACAGGGCCCTAACTATGGCTACACCTTC. It is translated as CASSEQGPNYGYTF.

This clonotype occurred a few times. Here the CDR3 DNA reads TGTGCCAGCAGCCAAATGGAAGGTGCTCGGGAGCAGTACTTC. Translating it yields CASSQMEGAREQYF. This chain uses TRBV3-1 with TRBJ2-7; no firm D call. CDR3 length: 14 residues. V was cut by 2 bases and J by 7 bases, with 15 bases left in between. Germline V CDR1 and CDR2: LGHDT, YNNKEL (reference sequence).

This clonotype has a handful of counts. This chain connects TRBV20-1 to TRBJ2-7, with 7 bases that match TRBD1. V was clipped by 8 bases and J by 0 bases; unmatched bases: 7. CDR1 DFQATT and CDR2 SNEGSKA come from the germline V gene (reference sequence). The CDR3 extends over 13 amino acids. In nucleotides, the CDR3 is TGCAGTACCGGGACAGCCGCCTCCTACGAGCAGTACTTC. Protein sequence: CSTGTAASYEQYF.

A word on this clonotype: At one end the junction does not follow the germline gene, possibly because of a read error. This chain links TRBV5-1 with TRBJ2-3, with a weak D call TRBD1 (6 bases). Germline V gene data show CDR1 as SGHRS and CDR2 as YFSETQ. CDR3 size: 15 residues. CDR3: CASSLGTAQNEKLVF. Written as DNA, the CDR3 is TGCGCCAGCAGCTTGGGGACAGCTCAAAATGAAAAACTGGTTTTT. Full variable domain (outside the CDR3, taken from reference TRBV5-1 and TRBJ2-3): KAGVTQTPRYLIKTRGQQVTLSCSPISGHRSVSWYQQTPGQGLQFLFEYFSETQRNKGNFPGRFSGRQFSNSRSEMNVSTLELGDSALYLCASSLGTAQNEKLVFGPGTRLTVL.

This clonotype has just a few counts. This chain connects TRBV20-1 to TRBJ2-1; 7 bases align to TRBD1. CDR3 length: 15 residues. CDR1 is DFQATT and CDR2 is SNEGSKA in the germline V gene (reference sequence). The J segment lost 0 bases and the V segment lost 3 bases, leaving 5 bases of the junction unmatched. The CDR3 DNA follows: TGCAGTGCTAGTTGGGCAGGGGGCTCCTACAATGAGCAGTTCTTC. Translated, it gives CSASWAGGSYNEQFF.

V usage is TRBV29-1 and J usage is TRBJ2-3; 10 bases agree with TRBD2. V was clipped by 6 bases and J by 1 base; unmatched bases: 4. CDR1 and CDR2 (germline): SQVTM, ANQGSEA. The CDR3 contains 14 residues. The CDR3 reads CSVTGTSGTDTQYF. CDR3 DNA sequence: TGCAGCGTAACCGGGACTAGCGGCACAGATACGCAGTATTTT.

The chain joins TRBV2 to TRBJ2-5, with 9 bases aligning to TRBD2. The CDR3 consists of 15 residues. The trim removed 6 bases at V and 11 bases at J, leaving 16 bases unmatched. The V gene's germline CDR1 is SNHLY and CDR2 FYNNEI. The CDR3, as DNA: TGTGCCAGCAGGCGGGGGGGGAGACTTTACGATGAGCAGTACTTC. This sequence encodes CASRRGGRLYDEQYF.

The chain recombines TRBV20-1 with TRBJ2-5; 11 bases align to TRBD1. The J call is uncertain, as TRBJ2-7 better fits the DNA end. Germline-derived CDR1 and CDR2 are DFQATT and SNEGSKA (reference sequence). The CDR3 runs 15 residues. CDR3 sequence: CSARNYGTGGNEQYF. As DNA, the CDR3 is TGCAGTGCTAGAAATTACGGGACAGGGGGTAACGAGCAGTACTTC.

The chain combines TRBV20-1 with TRBJ2-4; possible D gene TRBD2, 6 bases. Per the germline V gene, CDR1 is DFQATT and CDR2 is SNEGSKA (reference sequence). The ends were cut back, 3 bases at V and 7 bases at J, with 16 bases in the middle. The CDR3 totals 14 residues. CDR3 sequence reads: CSARTSSSSNIQYF. The CDR3 DNA reads as TGCAGTGCTAGGACTAGTTCGTCTTCGAACATTCAGTACTTC.

The J gene is TRBJ2-2, the V gene TRBV5-1; a weak D match, TRBD1 (5 bases). The CDR3 extends over 15 amino acids. The V end was cut by 4 bases, the J end by 2 bases, with 12 bases between. CDR1 SGHRS and CDR2 YFSETQ come from the germline V gene. The chain's CDR3 is CASSRSDRNTGELFF. CDR3 in DNA: TGCGCCAGCAGCCGGAGCGACAGAAACACCGGGGAGCTGTTTTTT.

In this sample, this clonotype turned up a few times. The V gene is TRBV5-1, the J gene TRBJ2-7, with D possibly matching TRBD1 (6 bases). CDR3 length: 13 amino acids. V lost 4 bases, J lost 5 bases, and 13 bases lay in between. Germline CDR1 reads SGHRS; CDR2 reads YFSETQ. As DNA, the CDR3 is TGCGCCAGCAGCATGGGACACCAAGACGAGCAGTACTTC. Translating it yields CASSMGHQDEQYF.

As DNA, the CDR3 is TGCAGCGTTGGACAGGAGAACACCGGGGAGCTGTTTTTT. Translation gives CSVGQENTGELFF. The J gene is TRBJ2-2, the V gene TRBV29-1, with D possibly matching TRBD1 (6 bases). V lost 4 bases and J lost 1, with 7 bases in between. The CDR3 runs to 13 residues. The germline CDR1 and CDR2 sequences are SQVTM and ANQGSEA.

The V gene is TRBV20-1, the J gene TRBJ2-1; D is unresolved. Trimming removed 6 bases at V and 5 bases at J, with 8 bases between. CDR1 and CDR2 from the germline V gene are DFQATT and SNEGSKA (reference sequence). The CDR3 is made up of 11 amino acids. The DNA for the CDR3 is TGCAGTGCCAGTACGGACAATGAGCAGTTCTTC. Its protein product is CSASTDNEQFF.

The chain is built from TRBV20-1 and TRBJ2-1; 9 bases map to TRBD2. Germline trimming cut 5 bases from V and 6 bases from J; bases unmatched to any gene: 5. The CDR3 has 13 residues. CDR1 and CDR2 (germline): DFQATT, SNEGSKA (reference sequence). The CDR3 DNA reads TGCAGTGCTCCAGTAGCGGGGGCCAATGAGCAGTTCTTC. Protein sequence: CSAPVAGANEQFF.

V gene TRBV7-2 combines with J gene TRBJ2-1, with 10 positions matching TRBD2. The CDR3 length is 16 residues. V was pared by 4 bases and J by 5 bases, with 8 bases of the junction left unmatched. CDR1 is SGHTA, CDR2 FQGNSA, per germline. The CDR3 reads CASSSRLAGANNEQFF. CDR3 DNA sequence: TGTGCCAGCAGCTCTAGACTAGCGGGTGCTAACAATGAGCAGTTCTTC.